Below, one T cell receptor (beta chain) is given with its context. As yet, its antigen is unknown. V lost 3 bases and J lost 1, with 14 bases in between. Germline V gene data show CDR1 as ENHRY and CDR2 as SYGVKD. The CDR3 consists of 16 residues. A single record per CDR3 protein comes from TCRdb applying MiXCR to the reads. The data show approximately 500,000 distinct CDR3 sequences, with 16% seen just once and 20% to 30% held by the top ten. The sample comes from a study of T cell repertoires in cytomegalovirus infection. Study overall: Indications came from public TCR beta signatures; they pointed to CMV infection and to a matching HLA type.

Regarding the study as a whole: In two of eight donors, the top clonotype was HLA-C-restricted CMV-specific. Frequencies of public TCR beta families were cumulated, and this identified carriers of CMV plus the relevant HLA.

The origin of this receptor is a human donor in good health (CMV status not recorded). Some clones in this sample may be carry-over from other donors' samples. Specimen: CD8+ T cells from PBMCs. The V and J genes are TRBV10-3 and TRBJ2-3; TRBD2 is a possible D gene (6 bases). The CDR3 spells CAISEMSGDRTDTQYF. The CDR3 DNA reads TGTGCCATCAGTGAAATGTCGGGGGACCGCACAGATACGCAGTATTTT.